Below, one T cell receptor beta chain is given with its context. These data are taken from a study of blood T cell repertoires in COVID-19. The wider study: The United States, Italy and Spain provided the acute and convalescent COVID-19 samples.

Assay: immunoSEQ multiplex PCR; the TCRdb copy retains only in-frame clones and omits some. This table holds 240,000 or so clones, roughly 79% found once. Seattle participants joined during active infection and were tracked over time. J was trimmed by 2 bases and V by 2 bases; bases with no gene match: 1. Germline values: CDR1 MDHEN, CDR2 SYDVKM. The CDR3 spans 14 residues. Sequencing input: peripheral blood. This sequence was found in a woman aged 80 or over with COVID-19, enrolled during active disease. V is TRBV28 and J is TRBJ2-7, with 9 bases matching TRBD1. CDR3 region: CASSLTGGPYEQYF. CDR3 DNA sequence: TGTGCCAGCAGTTTAACAGGGGGCCCCTACGAGCAGTACTTC.